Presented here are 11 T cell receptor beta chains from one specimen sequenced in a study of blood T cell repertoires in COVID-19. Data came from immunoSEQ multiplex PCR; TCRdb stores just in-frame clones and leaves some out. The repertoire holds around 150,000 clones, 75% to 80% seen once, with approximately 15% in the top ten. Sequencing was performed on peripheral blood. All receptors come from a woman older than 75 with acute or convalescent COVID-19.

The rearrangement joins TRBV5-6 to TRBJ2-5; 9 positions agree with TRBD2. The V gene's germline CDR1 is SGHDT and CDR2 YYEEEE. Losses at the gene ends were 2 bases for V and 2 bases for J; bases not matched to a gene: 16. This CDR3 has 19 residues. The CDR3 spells CASSFSPGLAWGVQETQYF. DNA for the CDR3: TGTGCCAGCAGCTTCAGCCCGGGACTAGCCTGGGGGGTTCAAGAGACCCAGTACTTC.

CDR3 coding DNA: TGCGGCCTGGACAGCCCCACTGAAGCTTTCTTT. This encodes CGLDSPTEAFF. The gene calls are TRBV20-1 and TRBJ1-1, with a weak D call TRBD1 (6 bases). The CDR3 loop spans 11 amino acids. In germline, CDR1 is DFQATT, CDR2 SNEGSKA (reference sequence).

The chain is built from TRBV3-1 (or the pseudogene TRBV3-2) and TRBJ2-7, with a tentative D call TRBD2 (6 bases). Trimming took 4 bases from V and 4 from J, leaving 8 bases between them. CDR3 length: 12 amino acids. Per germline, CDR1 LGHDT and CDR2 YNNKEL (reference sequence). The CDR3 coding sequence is TGTGCCAGCAGCCCAGGGACTTACGAGCAGTACTTC. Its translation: CASSPGTYEQYF.

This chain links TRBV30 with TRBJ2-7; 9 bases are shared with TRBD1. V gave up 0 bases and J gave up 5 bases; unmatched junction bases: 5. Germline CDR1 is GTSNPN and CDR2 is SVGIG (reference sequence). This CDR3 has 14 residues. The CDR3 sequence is CAWSVLRTGDEQYF. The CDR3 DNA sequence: TGTGCCTGGAGTGTACTCAGGACAGGGGACGAGCAGTACTTC.

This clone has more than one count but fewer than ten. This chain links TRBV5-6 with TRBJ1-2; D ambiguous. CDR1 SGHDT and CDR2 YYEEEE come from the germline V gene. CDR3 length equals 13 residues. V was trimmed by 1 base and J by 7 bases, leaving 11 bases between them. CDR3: CASSLSGVSGYTF. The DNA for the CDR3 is TGTGCCAGCAGCTTGTCGGGAGTCTCTGGCTACACCTTC.

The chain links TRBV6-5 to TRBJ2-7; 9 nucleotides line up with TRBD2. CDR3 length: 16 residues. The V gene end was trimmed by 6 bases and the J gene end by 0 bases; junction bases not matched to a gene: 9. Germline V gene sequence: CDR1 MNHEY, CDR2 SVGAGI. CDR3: CASSYGTSRASYEQYF. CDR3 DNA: TGTGCCAGCAGCTACGGGACTAGCAGGGCCTCCTACGAGCAGTACTTC.

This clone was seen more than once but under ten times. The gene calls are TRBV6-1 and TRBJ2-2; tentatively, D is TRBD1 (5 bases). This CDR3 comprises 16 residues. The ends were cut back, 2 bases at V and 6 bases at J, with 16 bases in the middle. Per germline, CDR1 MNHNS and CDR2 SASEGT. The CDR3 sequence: CASSERSAGSAGELFF. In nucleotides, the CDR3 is TGTGCCAGCAGTGAACGTAGTGCAGGGTCGGCCGGGGAGCTGTTTTTT.

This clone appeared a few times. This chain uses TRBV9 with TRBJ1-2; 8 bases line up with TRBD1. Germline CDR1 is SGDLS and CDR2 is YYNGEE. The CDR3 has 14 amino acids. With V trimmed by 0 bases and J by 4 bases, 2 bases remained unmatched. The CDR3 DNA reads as TGTGCCAGCAGCGTAGGACAGGGGTCCTATGGCTACACCTTC. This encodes CASSVGQGSYGYTF.

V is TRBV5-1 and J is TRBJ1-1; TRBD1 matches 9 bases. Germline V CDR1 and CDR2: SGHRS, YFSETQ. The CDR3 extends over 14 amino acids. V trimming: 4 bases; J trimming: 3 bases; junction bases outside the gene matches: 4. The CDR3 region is CASSGTGPHTEAFF. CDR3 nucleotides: TGCGCCAGCAGCGGGACAGGGCCACACACTGAAGCTTTCTTT.

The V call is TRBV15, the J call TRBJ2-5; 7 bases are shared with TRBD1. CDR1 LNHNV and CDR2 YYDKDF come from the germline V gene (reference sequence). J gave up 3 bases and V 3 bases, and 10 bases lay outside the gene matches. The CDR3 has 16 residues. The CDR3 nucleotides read TGTGCCACCAGCAGTAGAACAGGGGTACTGAAAGAGACCCAGTACTTC. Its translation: CATSSRTGVLKETQYF.

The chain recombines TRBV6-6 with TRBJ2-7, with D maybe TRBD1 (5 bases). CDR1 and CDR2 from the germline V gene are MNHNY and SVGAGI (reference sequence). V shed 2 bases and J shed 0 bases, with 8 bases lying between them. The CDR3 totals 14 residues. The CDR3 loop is CASSYQGSSYEQYF. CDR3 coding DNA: TGTGCCAGCAGTTACCAGGGTTCCTCCTACGAGCAGTACTTC.